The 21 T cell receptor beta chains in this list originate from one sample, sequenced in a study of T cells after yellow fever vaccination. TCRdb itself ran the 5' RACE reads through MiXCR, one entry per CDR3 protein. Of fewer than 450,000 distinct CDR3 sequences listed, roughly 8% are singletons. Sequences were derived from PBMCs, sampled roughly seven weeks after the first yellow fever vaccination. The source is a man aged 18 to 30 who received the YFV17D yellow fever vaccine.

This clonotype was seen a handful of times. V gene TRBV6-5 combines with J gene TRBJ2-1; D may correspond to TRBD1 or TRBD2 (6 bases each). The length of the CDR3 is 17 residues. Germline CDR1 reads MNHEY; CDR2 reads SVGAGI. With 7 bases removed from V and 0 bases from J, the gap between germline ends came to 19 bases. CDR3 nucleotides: TGTGCCAGCACGAGGGGGTACGGGGGTAGCTCCTACAATGAGCAGTTCTTC. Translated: CASTRGYGGSSYNEQFF.

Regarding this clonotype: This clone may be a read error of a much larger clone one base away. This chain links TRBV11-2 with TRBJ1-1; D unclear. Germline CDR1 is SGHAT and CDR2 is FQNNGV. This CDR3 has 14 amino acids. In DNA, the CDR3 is TGTGCCAGCACCTTATCCCGTACGAACACTGAAGCTATCTTT. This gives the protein CASTLSRTNTEAIF.

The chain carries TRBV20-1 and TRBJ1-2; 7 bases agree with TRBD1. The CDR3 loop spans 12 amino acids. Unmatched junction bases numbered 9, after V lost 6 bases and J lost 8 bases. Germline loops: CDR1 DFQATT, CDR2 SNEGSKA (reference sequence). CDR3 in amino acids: CSAPRDSHGYTF. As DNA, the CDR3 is TGCAGTGCGCCCCGGGACAGCCACGGCTACACCTTC.

CDR3 protein: CASSDTGEDTGELFF. Written as DNA, the CDR3 is TGTGCCAGCTCGGATACAGGGGAGGACACCGGGGAGCTGTTTTTT. The rearrangement links TRBV5-4 to TRBJ2-2; a possible D gene is TRBD1 (7 bases). This CDR3 region has 15 residues. Germline V gene sequence: CDR1 SGHNT, CDR2 YYREEE (reference sequence). Trimming cost V 7 bases and J 3 bases, with 16 bases left between them.

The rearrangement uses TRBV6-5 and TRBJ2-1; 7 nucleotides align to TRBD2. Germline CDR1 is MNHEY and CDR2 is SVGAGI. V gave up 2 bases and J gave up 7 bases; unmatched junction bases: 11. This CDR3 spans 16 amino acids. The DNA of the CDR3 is TGTGCCAGCAGTTACACAAGCGGGGTAGCTATGAATGAGCAGTTCTTC. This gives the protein CASSYTSGVAMNEQFF.

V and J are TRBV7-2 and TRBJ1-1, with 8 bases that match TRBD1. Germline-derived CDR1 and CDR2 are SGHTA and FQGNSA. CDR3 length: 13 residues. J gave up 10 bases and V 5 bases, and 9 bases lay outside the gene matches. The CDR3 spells CASSPRGQGAAFF. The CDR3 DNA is TGTGCCAGCAGCCCGAGGGGCCAGGGGGCAGCTTTCTTT.

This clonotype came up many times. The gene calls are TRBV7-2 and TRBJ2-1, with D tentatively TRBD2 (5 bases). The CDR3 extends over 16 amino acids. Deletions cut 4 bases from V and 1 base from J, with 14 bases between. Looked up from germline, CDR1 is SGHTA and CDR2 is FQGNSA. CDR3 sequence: CASSSRFSGSYNEQFF. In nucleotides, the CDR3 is TGTGCCAGCAGCTCACGTTTTTCGGGATCCTACAATGAGCAGTTCTTC.

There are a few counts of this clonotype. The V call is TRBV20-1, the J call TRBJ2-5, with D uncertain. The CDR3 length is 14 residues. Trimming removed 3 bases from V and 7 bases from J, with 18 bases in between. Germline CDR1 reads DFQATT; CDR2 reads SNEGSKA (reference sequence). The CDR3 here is CSASNGLEIGTQYF. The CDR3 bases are TGCAGTGCTAGTAACGGGCTAGAGATTGGGACCCAGTACTTC.

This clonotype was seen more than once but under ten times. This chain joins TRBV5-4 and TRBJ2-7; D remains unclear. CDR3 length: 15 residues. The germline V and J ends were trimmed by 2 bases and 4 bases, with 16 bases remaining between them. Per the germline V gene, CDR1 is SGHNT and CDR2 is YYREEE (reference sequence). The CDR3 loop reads CASSFPRLLGYEQYV. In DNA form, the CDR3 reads TGTGCCAGCAGCTTCCCCCGGCTTTTGGGGTACGAGCAGTACGTC.

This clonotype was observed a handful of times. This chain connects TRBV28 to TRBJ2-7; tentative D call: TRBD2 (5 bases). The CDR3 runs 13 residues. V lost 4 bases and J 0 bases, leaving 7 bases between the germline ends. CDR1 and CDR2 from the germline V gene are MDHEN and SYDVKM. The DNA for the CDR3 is TGTGCCAGCAGTTCGACTATCTCCTACGAGCAGTACGTC. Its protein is CASSSTISYEQYV.

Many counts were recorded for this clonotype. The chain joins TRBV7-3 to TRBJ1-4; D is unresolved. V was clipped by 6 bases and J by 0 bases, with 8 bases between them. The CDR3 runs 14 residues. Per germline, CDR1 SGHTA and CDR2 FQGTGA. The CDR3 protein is CASSPTATNEKLFF. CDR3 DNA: TGTGCCAGCAGTCCAACTGCAACTAATGAAAAACTGTTTTTT.

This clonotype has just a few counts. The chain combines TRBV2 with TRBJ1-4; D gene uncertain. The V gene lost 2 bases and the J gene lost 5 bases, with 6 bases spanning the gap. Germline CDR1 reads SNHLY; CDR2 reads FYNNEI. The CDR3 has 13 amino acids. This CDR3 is CASSEMGNEKLFF. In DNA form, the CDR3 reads TGTGCCAGCAGTGAAATGGGGAATGAAAAACTGTTTTTT.

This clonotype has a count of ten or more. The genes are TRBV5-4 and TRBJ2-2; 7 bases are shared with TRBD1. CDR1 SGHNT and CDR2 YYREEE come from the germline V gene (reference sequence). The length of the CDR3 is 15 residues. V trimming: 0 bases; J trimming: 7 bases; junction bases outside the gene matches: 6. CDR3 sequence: CASSLVEGAFGELFF. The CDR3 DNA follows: TGTGCCAGCAGCTTGGTTGAGGGGGCATTCGGGGAGCTGTTTTTT. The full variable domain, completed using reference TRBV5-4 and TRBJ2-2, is ETGVTQSPTHLIKTRGQQVTLRCSSQSGHNTVSWYQQALGQGPQFIFQYYREEENGRGNFPPRFSGLQFPNYSSELNVNALELDDSALYLCASSLVEGAFGELFFGEGSRLTVL.

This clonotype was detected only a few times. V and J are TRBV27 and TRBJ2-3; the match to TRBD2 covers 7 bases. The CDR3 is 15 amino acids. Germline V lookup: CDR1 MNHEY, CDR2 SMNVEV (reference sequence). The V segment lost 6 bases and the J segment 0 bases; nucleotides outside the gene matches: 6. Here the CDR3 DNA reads TGTGCCAGCAGGAGGGCTAGCGGCAGCACAGATACGCAGTATTTT. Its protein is CASRRASGSTDTQYF.

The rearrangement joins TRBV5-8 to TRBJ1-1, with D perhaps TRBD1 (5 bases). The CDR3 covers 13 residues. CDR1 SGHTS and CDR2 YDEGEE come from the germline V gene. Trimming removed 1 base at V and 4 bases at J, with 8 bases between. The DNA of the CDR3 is TGTGCCAGCAGCTTGCGACAGTTCACTGAAGCTTTCTTT. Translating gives CASSLRQFTEAFF.

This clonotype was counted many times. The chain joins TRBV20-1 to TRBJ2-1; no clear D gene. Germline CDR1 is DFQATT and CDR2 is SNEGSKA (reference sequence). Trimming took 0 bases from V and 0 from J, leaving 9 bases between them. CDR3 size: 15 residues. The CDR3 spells CSARELDSSYNEQFF. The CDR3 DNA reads TGCAGTGCTAGAGAATTAGATTCCTCCTACAATGAGCAGTTCTTC.

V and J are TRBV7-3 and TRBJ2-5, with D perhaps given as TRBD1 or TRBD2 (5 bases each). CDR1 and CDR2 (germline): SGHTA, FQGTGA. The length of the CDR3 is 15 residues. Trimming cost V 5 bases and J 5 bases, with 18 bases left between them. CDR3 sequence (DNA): TGTGCCAGCAGCCGGACGGGTGGGGCTAGCGAGACCCAGTACTTC. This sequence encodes CASSRTGGASETQYF. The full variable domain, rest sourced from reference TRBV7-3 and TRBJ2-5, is GAGVSQTPSNKVTEKGKYVELRCDPISGHTALYWYRQSLGQGPEFLIYFQGTGAADDSGLPNDRFFAVRPEGSVSTLKIQRTERGDSAVYLCASSRTGGASETQYFGPGTRLLVL.

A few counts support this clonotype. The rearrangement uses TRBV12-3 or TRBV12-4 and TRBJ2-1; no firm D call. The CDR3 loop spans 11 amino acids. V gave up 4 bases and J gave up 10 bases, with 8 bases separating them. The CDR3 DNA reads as TGTGCCAGCAGTTCTTTCCGGGAGCAGTTCTTC. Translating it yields CASSSFREQFF.

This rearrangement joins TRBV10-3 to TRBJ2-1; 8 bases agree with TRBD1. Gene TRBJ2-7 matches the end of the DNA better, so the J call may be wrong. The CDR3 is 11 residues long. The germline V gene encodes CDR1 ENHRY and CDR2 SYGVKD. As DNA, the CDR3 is TGTGCCATACTCGACAGGGGTGAGCAGTACTTC. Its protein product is CAILDRGEQYF.

This CDR3 is CASSLEGGAGYHGYTF. The CDR3 DNA reads TGCGCCAGCAGCTTGGAGGGGGGTGCGGGCTATCATGGCTACACCTTC. This chain uses TRBV5-1 with TRBJ1-2; weak D call: TRBD1 (6 bases). Germline-derived CDR1 and CDR2 are SGHRS and YFSETQ. V was cut by 0 bases and J by 6 bases, with 18 bases left in between. This CDR3 spans 16 amino acids.

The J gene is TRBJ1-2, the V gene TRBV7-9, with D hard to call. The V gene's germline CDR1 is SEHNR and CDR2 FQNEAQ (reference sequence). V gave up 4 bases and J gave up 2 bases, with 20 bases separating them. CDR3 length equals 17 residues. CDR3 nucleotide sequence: TGTGCCAGCAGCTCTCCGGGCCACTTGCTCTCCAACTATGGCTACACCTTC. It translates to CASSSPGHLLSNYGYTF.